Below, 9 T cell receptor beta chains from the same sample are listed, as sequenced in a study of T cells in Graves' hyperthyroidism and ophthalmopathy. RNA transcripts gave rise to amplified TCR beta CDR3 regions. RT-PCR in the first round (using the HTBI primer set) targeted the TCR CDR3. TCRdb analysed the multiplex PCR reads with MiXCR anew, one entry per CDR3 protein. Among approximately 350,000 distinct CDR3 sequences listed, approximately 14% were seen once. The sequenced material came from blood. These receptors were taken from a woman aged 55-70 years with Graves' ophthalmopathy.

The table lists this clonotype with many counts. J is TRBJ2-4 and V is TRBV5-1, with a possible D match to TRBD1 (5 bases). CDR1 is SGHRS and CDR2 is YFSETQ in the germline V gene. Trimming left V 0 bases short and J 0 bases short, with 10 bases between. The CDR3 totals 16 residues. Here the CDR3 reads CASSLGGVPAKNIQYF. As DNA, the CDR3 is TGCGCCAGCAGCTTGGGGGGCGTACCAGCCAAAAACATTCAGTACTTC.

A word on this clonotype: Being one base from a much bigger clone, this may be a read error. The chain joins TRBV7-8 to TRBJ2-5; D is uncertain. This CDR3 spans 14 amino acids. Deletions cut 5 bases from V and 4 bases from J, with 14 bases between. Germline values: CDR1 SGHVS, CDR2 FQNEAQ. CDR3 DNA sequence: TGTGCCAGCAGCCCCCGGACCATCCGAGAGACCCAGTACTTC. This encodes CASSPRTIRETQYF.

This clonotype was observed a handful of times. Here the CDR3 DNA reads TGTGCCATCAGTCCCAGACAGAGAAGGGGACTAGACACCATATATTTT. This encodes CAISPRQRRGLDTIYF. The V call is TRBV10-3, the J call TRBJ1-3; weak D call: TRBD1 (5 bases). The CDR3 totals 16 residues. Trimming pared 5 bases from V and 8 bases from J, leaving 22 bases between. Germline values: CDR1 ENHRY, CDR2 SYGVKD.

This clonotype was seen at least ten times. The rearrangement links TRBV5-5 to TRBJ1-2; maybe TRBD1 (6 bases). V shed 2 bases and J shed 2 bases, with 13 bases lying between them. CDR3 size: 15 residues. The V gene's germline CDR1 is SGHKS and CDR2 YYEKEE (reference sequence). This chain's CDR3 is CASSLLGQSNYGYTF. The DNA of the CDR3 is TGTGCCAGCAGCTTACTCGGACAGAGCAACTATGGCTACACCTTC.

This clonotype was seen at least ten times. This chain's CDR3 is CASSPTSGTEQYF. As DNA, the CDR3 is TGTGCCAGCAGCCCGACTAGCGGAACCGAGCAGTACTTC. The chain joins TRBV6-2 or TRBV6-3 to TRBJ2-7; 9 bases are shared with TRBD2. CDR1 is MNHEY and CDR2 is SVGEGT in the germline V gene. The V and J ends lost 6 bases and 6 bases, in that order; junction bases with no gene match: 6. There are 13 residues in the CDR3.

This clonotype was recorded many times. The chain couples TRBV24-1 to TRBJ2-1, with a tentative D call TRBD2 (6 bases). The V end was cut by 5 bases, the J end by 0 bases, with 13 bases between. This CDR3 spans 16 amino acids. CDR1 is KGHDR, CDR2 SFDVKD, per germline. DNA of the CDR3: TGTGCCACCAGTGGCGACCTAGCGAGCTCCTACAATGAGCAGTTCTTC. Translated: CATSGDLASSYNEQFF.

This clonotype showed up just a few times. The chain has TRBV7-2 and TRBJ1-5; D call uncertain. In germline, CDR1 is SGHTA, CDR2 FQGNSA. Trimming removed 4 bases at V and 4 bases at J, with 17 bases between. This CDR3 spans 16 amino acids. CDR3 residues: CASSSRALIGNQPQHF. The CDR3 nucleotides read TGTGCCAGCAGCTCCCGTGCCCTTATTGGGAATCAGCCCCAGCATTTT. Together with reference TRBV7-2 and TRBJ1-5, the CDR3 gives the full variable domain: GAGVSQSPSNKVTEKGKDVELRCDPISGHTALYWYRQSLGQGLEFLIYFQGNSAPDKSGLPSDRFSAERTGGSVSTLTIQRTQQEDSAVYLCASSSRALIGNQPQHFGDGTRLSIL.

This clonotype has at least ten counts. The chain recombines TRBV30 with TRBJ2-7; no clear D. The CDR3 is 12 residues long. Germline values: CDR1 GTSNPN, CDR2 SVGIG (reference sequence). Trimming removed 0 bases at V and 6 bases at J, with 9 bases between. CDR3 DNA sequence: TGTGCCTGGAGTGTACGAGGTATCGAGCAGTACTTC. Protein sequence: CAWSVRGIEQYF.

This clonotype was recorded many times. This chain joins TRBV5-6 and TRBJ2-2; 9 bases line up with TRBD1. The V gene's germline CDR1 is SGHDT and CDR2 YYEEEE. V was clipped by 4 bases and J by 6 bases; unmatched bases: 4. The CDR3 sequence is 14 residues long. CDR3 sequence reads: CASSPDRGAGELFF. The CDR3 region has the DNA TGTGCCAGCAGCCCTGACAGGGGGGCCGGGGAGCTGTTTTTT. Complete variable domain (other parts from reference TRBV5-6 and TRBJ2-2): DAGVTQSPTHLIKTRGQQVTLRCSPKSGHDTVSWYQQALGQGPQFIFQYYEEEERQRGNFPDRFSGHQFPNYSSELNVNALLLGDSALYLCASSPDRGAGELFFGEGSRLTVL.